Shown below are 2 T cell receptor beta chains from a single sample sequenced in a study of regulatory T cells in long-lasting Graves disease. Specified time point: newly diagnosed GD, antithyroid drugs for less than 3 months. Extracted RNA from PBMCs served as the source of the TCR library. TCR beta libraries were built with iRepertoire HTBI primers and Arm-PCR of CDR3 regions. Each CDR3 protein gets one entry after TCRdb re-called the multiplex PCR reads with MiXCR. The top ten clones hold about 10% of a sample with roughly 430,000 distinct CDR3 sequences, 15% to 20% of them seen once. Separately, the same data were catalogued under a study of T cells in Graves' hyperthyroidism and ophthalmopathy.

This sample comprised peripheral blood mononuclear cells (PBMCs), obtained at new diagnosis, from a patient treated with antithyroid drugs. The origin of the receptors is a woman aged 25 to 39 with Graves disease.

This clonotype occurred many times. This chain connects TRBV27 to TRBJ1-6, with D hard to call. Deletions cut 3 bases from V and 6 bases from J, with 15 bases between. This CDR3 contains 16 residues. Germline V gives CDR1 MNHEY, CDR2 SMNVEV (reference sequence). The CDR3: CASSFLTDGRNSPLHF. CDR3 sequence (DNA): TGTGCCAGCAGTTTTTTGACCGACGGACGTAATTCACCCCTCCACTTT.

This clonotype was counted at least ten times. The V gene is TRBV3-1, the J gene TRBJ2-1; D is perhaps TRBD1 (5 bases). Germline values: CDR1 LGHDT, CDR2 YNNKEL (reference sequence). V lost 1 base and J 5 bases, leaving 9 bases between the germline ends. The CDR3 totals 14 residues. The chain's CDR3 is CASSQVWTNNEQFF. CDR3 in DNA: TGTGCCAGCAGCCAAGTATGGACAAACAATGAGCAGTTCTTC.